This T cell receptor (beta chain) was identified in a study of T cell repertoires in cytomegalovirus infection. About the study: CMV epitopes in the study were HLA-C-restricted (recently identified) and HLA-B-restricted (well studied). In public TCR beta signatures, there were indications of both CMV infection and matching HLA type. Study-level points and caveats: The ex vivo response was dominated by HLA-C-restricted CMV-specific TCR beta clonotypes. Summed frequency of public TCR beta families distinguished CMV carriers with the relevant HLA.

This clonotype was counted once. Its antigen is currently unknown. This CDR3 has 12 residues. Germline V gene lookup returns CDR1 SGHRS and CDR2 YFSETQ. V was cut by 7 bases and J by 5 bases, with 12 bases left in between. TCRdb called the reads again in MiXCR, with one record for every CDR3 protein. The table includes approximately 310,000 distinct CDR3 sequences, 25% detected once. Material: cultured PBMCs, obtained from culture after CMV antigen stimulation. The J gene is TRBJ2-5, the V gene TRBV5-1; D is possibly TRBD1 or TRBD2 (5 bases each). The clonotype comes from a human donor in good health (CMV status not recorded). Some clones in this sample may be carry-over from other donors' samples. CDR3 sequence (DNA): TGCGCCAGCCGGGACCGAGAGGAGACCCAGTACTTC. It specifies CASRDREETQYF.